One and the same sample provided the 3 T cell receptor beta chains below, sequenced in a study of CD8+ T cells in alopecia areata. The sample's treatment: oral pan-JAK inhibitor, 5-10 mg twice daily. After isolation, RNA underwent reverse transcription to generate cDNA as the sequencing template. Here immunoSEQ multiplex PCR was the method, and the copy in TCRdb shows in-frame clones only, minus some. Counted here are some 190,000 clones, about 51% occurring once; the ten biggest clones make up 10%. Sequences were derived from CD8+ T cells sorted from blood, sampled between weeks 51 and 54, from a patient treated with tofacitinib. These receptors were collected from a human donor with alopecia areata.

CDR3 residues: CAWSVQDNSPLHF. CDR3 in DNA: TGTGCCTGGAGTGTACAGGATAATTCACCCCTCCACTTT. The chain links TRBV30 to TRBJ1-6; D is possibly TRBD1 (5 bases). Per the germline V gene, CDR1 is GTSNPN and CDR2 is SVGIG (reference sequence). V gave up 0 bases and J gave up 5 bases, with 5 bases separating them. The CDR3 is made up of 13 amino acids.

The chain couples TRBV6-1 to TRBJ2-3, with 10 bases matching TRBD1. The J segment lost 2 bases and the V segment lost 7 bases, leaving 6 bases of the junction unmatched. The length of the CDR3 is 15 residues. Germline V gene sequence: CDR1 MNHNS, CDR2 SASEGT. CDR3 nucleotides: TGTGCCAGCACCAAGGACAGGGGGTACACAGATACGCAGTATTTT. This encodes CASTKDRGYTDTQYF.

This chain links TRBV4-2 with TRBJ2-3, with TRBD2 identical over 9 bases. Trimming cost V 0 bases and J 1 base; bases outside gene matches: 5. This CDR3 is 17 amino acids long. The V gene's germline CDR1 is LGHNA and CDR2 YNFKEQ. CDR3 DNA: TGTGCCAGCAGCCAAGATCTTAGCGGGGGTGGCACAGATACGCAGTATTTT. This sequence encodes CASSQDLSGGGTDTQYF.